These 22 T cell receptor beta chains share one sample of origin, sequenced in a study of CD8+CD57+ T cells in acquired aplastic anemia. Genomic DNA provided the template from which TCR beta VDJ and CDR3 profiles were obtained. Via MiXCR, TCRdb re-called the reads, giving one row per CDR3 protein. The sample gives some 170,000 distinct CDR3 sequences, 35% to 55% of which show up once; 1.1% is in the top ten. Sequenced material: sorted CD4+, CD8+, or CD8+CD57+ T cells (not recorded which) from PBMCs. The receptors derive from a human donor in good health.

This clonotype was recorded at least ten times. The chain carries TRBV7-2 and TRBJ1-1, with D possibly matching TRBD1 (5 bases). The CDR3 is 15 amino acids. With 3 bases removed from V and 1 base from J, the gap between germline ends came to 12 bases. Germline loops: CDR1 SGHTA, CDR2 FQGNSA. The CDR3 bases are TGTGCCAGCAGCTTTGGTCAGGGCCCGAACACTGAAGCTTTCTTT. Protein: CASSFGQGPNTEAFF. Complete variable domain (other parts from reference TRBV7-2 and TRBJ1-1): GAGVSQSPSNKVTEKGKDVELRCDPISGHTALYWYRQSLGQGLEFLIYFQGNSAPDKSGLPSDRFSAERTGGSVSTLTIQRTQQEDSAVYLCASSFGQGPNTEAFFGQGTRLTVV.

This clonotype has at least ten counts. V is TRBV20-1 and J is TRBJ2-5, with D perhaps TRBD2 (7 bases). Trimming shortened V by 1 base and J by 1 base, and 16 bases separated the two germline ends. The CDR3 has 16 residues. The germline V gene has CDR1 DFQATT and CDR2 SNEGSKA (reference sequence). CDR3 sequence: CSARGGGGPGQETQYF. CDR3 coding DNA: TGCAGTGCTAGAGGAGGGGGGGGCCCGGGCCAAGAGACCCAGTACTTC.

This clonotype was picked up a small number of times. DNA for the CDR3: TGTGCCAGCAGCCGGACCGAACCTGAAGCTTTCTTT. Its translation: CASSRTEPEAFF. J is TRBJ1-1 and V is TRBV7-2, with D hard to call. The CDR3 totals 12 residues. The V and J ends lost 5 bases and 6 bases respectively, with 10 bases between them. Germline lookup yields CDR1 SGHTA and CDR2 FQGNSA.

In DNA, the CDR3 is TGCAGTGCTAGGGACAGGGGGCGCACAGATACGCAGTATTTT. Protein product: CSARDRGRTDTQYF. The rearrangement links TRBV20-1 to TRBJ2-3; the match to TRBD1 covers 11 bases. The CDR3 contains 14 residues. Unmatched junction bases numbered 0, after V lost 3 bases and J lost 1 base. Germline V gene sequence: CDR1 DFQATT, CDR2 SNEGSKA (reference sequence).

The chain couples TRBV20-1 to TRBJ2-7; perhaps TRBD2 as D (5 bases). Germline V gives CDR1 DFQATT, CDR2 SNEGSKA (reference sequence). Deletions cut 2 bases from V and 0 bases from J, with 11 bases between. The CDR3 is 14 residues long. As DNA, the CDR3 is TGCAGTGCTAGACCTTTTAGCGCCTCCTACGAGCAGTACTTC. Translated: CSARPFSASYEQYF.

At least ten counts were recorded for this clonotype. This chain connects TRBV7-2 to TRBJ1-3; D is uncertain. V was cut by 1 base and J by 2 bases, with 9 bases left in between. Germline V gives CDR1 SGHTA, CDR2 FQGNSA. CDR3 size: 15 residues. The DNA of the CDR3 is TGTGCCAGCAGCTTAGGGCCGGGAACTGGAAACACCATATATTTT. It translates to CASSLGPGTGNTIYF.

In its sample, this clonotype was seen many times. The chain joins TRBV19 to TRBJ2-7; D could derive from TRBD1 or TRBD2 (6 bases each). The V end was cut by 4 bases, the J end by 5 bases, with 21 bases between. The CDR3 runs 16 residues. The germline gives CDR1 LNHDA, CDR2 SQIVND (reference sequence). CDR3 sequence reads: CASSRDGGTLLDEQYF. The DNA of the CDR3 is TGTGCCAGTAGTAGAGATGGGGGGACACTCCTAGACGAGCAGTACTTC. The full variable domain, its missing parts supplied by reference TRBV19 and TRBJ2-7, is DGGITQSPKYLFRKEGQNVTLSCEQNLNHDAMYWYRQDPGQGLRLIYYSQIVNDFQKGDIAEGYSVSREKKESFPLTVTSAQKNPTAFYLCASSRDGGTLLDEQYFGPGTRLTVT.

This clonotype was recorded many times. The V call is TRBV11-2, the J call TRBJ2-5; D possibly corresponds to TRBD1 (6 bases). Per the germline V gene, CDR1 is SGHAT and CDR2 is FQNNGV. Trimming pared 3 bases from V and 5 bases from J, leaving 19 bases between. There are 16 residues in the CDR3. CDR3 sequence (DNA): TGTGCCAGCAGCTTCGTTCAGGGGCGCCCAAGCGAGACCCAGTACTTC. Translated, it gives CASSFVQGRPSETQYF.

This clonotype was seen at least ten times. This sequence joins TRBV5-8 and TRBJ2-5; D ambiguous. With 0 bases removed from V and 5 bases from J, the gap between germline ends came to 14 bases. The CDR3 runs to 15 residues. Germline-derived CDR1 and CDR2 are SGHTS and YDEGEE. The CDR3 region is CASSLDYTPWETQYF. DNA of the CDR3: TGTGCCAGCAGCTTGGACTATACCCCTTGGGAGACCCAGTACTTC.

This clonotype was seen repeatedly, ten times or more. The chain has TRBV25-1 and TRBJ2-5; no clear D gene. This CDR3 comprises 14 residues. V lost 4 bases and J 5 bases, leaving 14 bases between the germline ends. Germline V lookup: CDR1 MGHDK, CDR2 SYGVNS. The CDR3 nucleotides are TGTGCCAGCAGTGCCTCCCCTCCCGCGGAGACCCAGTACTTC. Translation gives CASSASPPAETQYF.

J is TRBJ1-6 and V is TRBV2, with D possibly matching TRBD1 (5 bases). This CDR3 spans 16 amino acids. Germline-derived CDR1 and CDR2 are SNHLY and FYNNEI. The ends were cut back, 7 bases at V and 7 bases at J, with 20 bases in the middle. The CDR3 loop reads CASTFSTEVPNSPLHF. CDR3 sequence (DNA): TGTGCCAGCACCTTTTCGACAGAGGTCCCCAATTCACCCCTCCACTTT.

This clonotype was recorded many times. The CDR3 sequence is CASSTGSPFYGYTF. In DNA, the CDR3 is TGTGCCAGTTCGACAGGCTCCCCTTTCTATGGCTACACCTTC. The V call is TRBV19, the J call TRBJ1-2; D might be TRBD1 (6 bases). In germline, CDR1 is LNHDA, CDR2 SQIVND (reference sequence). The CDR3 runs to 14 residues. Trimming took off 8 bases at V and 4 bases at J, with 17 bases between the two ends.

The chain couples TRBV12-3 or TRBV12-4 to TRBJ2-7; 11 nucleotides agree with TRBD1. The length of the CDR3 is 15 residues. V trimming: 7 bases; J trimming: 6 bases; junction bases outside the gene matches: 11. The chain's CDR3 is CASNYSGQGGGEQYF. The CDR3 DNA reads TGTGCCAGCAATTACTCGGGACAGGGGGGCGGCGAGCAGTACTTC.

The genes are TRBV28 and TRBJ2-1; D may be TRBD1 or TRBD2 (5 bases each). The length of the CDR3 is 15 residues. The germline V gene encodes CDR1 MDHEN and CDR2 SYDVKM. The V end was cut by 6 bases, the J end by 0 bases, with 12 bases between. The CDR3, as DNA: TGTGCCAGCAGGTTCAGGGAGAGCTCCTACAATGAGCAGTTCTTC. Residues: CASRFRESSYNEQFF.

J is TRBJ2-3 and V is TRBV27; 11 bases match TRBD1. CDR1 and CDR2 (germline): MNHEY, SMNVEV (reference sequence). The CDR3 consists of 15 residues. J lost 5 bases, V lost 2 bases, and 3 bases had no gene match. The DNA of the CDR3 is TGTGCCAGCAGTTTACGGGACAGGGGGAGAGATACGCAGTATTTT. This codes for CASSLRDRGRDTQYF.

This clonotype was recorded at least ten times. V is TRBV6-4 and J is TRBJ1-6; TRBD1 agrees at 10 bases. V was clipped by 5 bases and J by 6 bases; unmatched bases: 1. Per the germline V gene, CDR1 is MRHNA and CDR2 is SNTAGT. The CDR3 is 14 residues long. CDR3 in DNA: TGTGCCAGCAGTCGGGACAGGGGTAATTCACCCCTCCACTTT. Amino acids: CASSRDRGNSPLHF.

This clonotype has a count of ten or more. J is TRBJ2-4 and V is TRBV7-8; TRBD2 might be the D (5 bases). The CDR3 length is 14 residues. V lost 2 bases and J 7 bases, leaving 12 bases between the germline ends. Germline V CDR1 and CDR2: SGHVS, FQNEAQ. The CDR3 loop is CASSLREAENIQYF. The DNA of the CDR3 is TGTGCCAGCAGCTTACGGGAAGCGGAGAACATTCAGTACTTC.

This clonotype was counted ten times or more. The chain uses TRBV2 and TRBJ1-5, with unresolved D. Trimming cost V 4 bases and J 4 bases, with 11 bases left between them. The CDR3 length is 14 residues. Germline-derived CDR1 and CDR2 are SNHLY and FYNNEI. CDR3 loop: CASSGQEPNQPQHF. DNA of the CDR3: TGTGCCAGCAGTGGCCAGGAACCTAATCAGCCCCAGCATTTT.

Many counts were recorded for this clonotype. V is TRBV11-2 and J is TRBJ2-7, with D perhaps TRBD1 (6 bases). Germline V gives CDR1 SGHAT, CDR2 FQNNGV. The CDR3 has 16 amino acids. V was pared by 4 bases and J by 3 bases, with 19 bases between. The CDR3 is CASSSPRQGRNYEQYF. CDR3 in DNA: TGTGCCAGCAGCTCCCCCCGCCAGGGGCGAAACTACGAGCAGTACTTC.

As concerns this clonotype: A much larger clonotype is one base distant, so this may be a read error. The chain employs TRBV7-9 and TRBJ1-2; the D is unclear. The CDR3 is made up of 14 amino acids. CDR1 and CDR2 (germline): SEHNR, FQNEAQ (reference sequence). The CDR3 coding sequence is TGTACCAGCAGCTTAATTTCCTCCCCGGGCGGCTACACCTTC. Residues: CTSSLISSPGGYTF.

Points on this clonotype: This may arise from a read error, as a much more abundant clone is one base away. For the CDR3, the DNA is TGTGCCAGCAGCGTTAGACTAGCGGGGGGGACCGGGAAGCTGTTTTTT. Amino acid sequence: CASSVRLAGGTGKLFF. This chain connects TRBV9 to TRBJ2-2; 14 nucleotides line up with TRBD2. Germline CDR1 is SGDLS and CDR2 is YYNGEE. The CDR3 extends over 16 amino acids.

The chain is built from TRBV4-1 and TRBJ2-7; D is perhaps TRBD2 (6 bases). V lost 0 bases to trimming and J lost 2 bases, with 11 bases between them. CDR1 MGHRA and CDR2 YSYEKL come from the germline V gene. CDR3 length: 15 residues. The CDR3 reads CASSQERDLPYEQYF. CDR3 sequence (DNA): TGCGCCAGCAGCCAAGAGCGGGACCTACCCTACGAGCAGTACTTC.